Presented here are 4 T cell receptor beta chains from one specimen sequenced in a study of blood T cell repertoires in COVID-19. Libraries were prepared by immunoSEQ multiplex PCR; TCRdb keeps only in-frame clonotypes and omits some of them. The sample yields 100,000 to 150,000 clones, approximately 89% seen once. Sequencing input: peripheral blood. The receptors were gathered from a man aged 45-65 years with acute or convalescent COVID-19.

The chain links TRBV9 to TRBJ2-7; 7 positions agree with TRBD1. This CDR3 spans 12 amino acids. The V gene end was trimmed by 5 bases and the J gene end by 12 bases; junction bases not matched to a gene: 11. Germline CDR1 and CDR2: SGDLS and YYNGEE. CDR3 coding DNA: TGTGCCAGCAGTTCCGAAGGGGGCTCGCGGTACTTC. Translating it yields CASSSEGGSRYF.

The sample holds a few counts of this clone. The CDR3 protein is CASSPAPPGWGTGELFF. CDR3 sequence (DNA): TGTGCCAGCAGTCCCGCCCCCCCAGGGTGGGGCACCGGGGAGCTGTTTTTT. The chain joins TRBV6-6 to TRBJ2-2; a possible D gene is TRBD1 (5 bases). CDR3 length: 17 amino acids. Germline V CDR1 and CDR2: MNHNY, SVGAGI (reference sequence). V lost 5 bases and J lost 4, with 20 bases in between.

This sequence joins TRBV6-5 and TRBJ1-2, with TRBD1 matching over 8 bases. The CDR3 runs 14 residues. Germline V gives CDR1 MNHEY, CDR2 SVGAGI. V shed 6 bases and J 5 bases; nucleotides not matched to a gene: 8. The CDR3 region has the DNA TGTGCCAGCAGCTCAGCAGGGGGCGCTTATGGCTACACCTTC. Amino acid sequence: CASSSAGGAYGYTF.

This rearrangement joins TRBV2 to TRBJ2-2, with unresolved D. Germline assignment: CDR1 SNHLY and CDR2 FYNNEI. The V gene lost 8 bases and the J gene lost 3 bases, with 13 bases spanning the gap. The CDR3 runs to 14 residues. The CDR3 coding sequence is TGTGCCAGCTGTAAGGAGTTCGACACCGGGGAGCTGTTTTTT. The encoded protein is CASCKEFDTGELFF.